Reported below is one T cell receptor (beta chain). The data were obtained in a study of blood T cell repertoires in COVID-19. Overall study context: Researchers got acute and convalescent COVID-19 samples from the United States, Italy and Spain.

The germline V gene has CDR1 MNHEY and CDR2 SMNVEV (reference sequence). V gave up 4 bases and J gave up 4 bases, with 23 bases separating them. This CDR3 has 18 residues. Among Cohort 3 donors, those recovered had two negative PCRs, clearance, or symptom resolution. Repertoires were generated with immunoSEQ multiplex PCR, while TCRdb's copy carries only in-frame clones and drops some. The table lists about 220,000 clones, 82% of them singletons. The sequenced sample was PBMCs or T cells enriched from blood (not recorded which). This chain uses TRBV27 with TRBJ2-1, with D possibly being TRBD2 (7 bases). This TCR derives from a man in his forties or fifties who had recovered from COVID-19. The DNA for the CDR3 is TGTGCCAGCAGTTCATGGACAGCTTCAACTAGCGCTTACAATGAGCAGTTCTTC. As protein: CASSSWTASTSAYNEQFF.